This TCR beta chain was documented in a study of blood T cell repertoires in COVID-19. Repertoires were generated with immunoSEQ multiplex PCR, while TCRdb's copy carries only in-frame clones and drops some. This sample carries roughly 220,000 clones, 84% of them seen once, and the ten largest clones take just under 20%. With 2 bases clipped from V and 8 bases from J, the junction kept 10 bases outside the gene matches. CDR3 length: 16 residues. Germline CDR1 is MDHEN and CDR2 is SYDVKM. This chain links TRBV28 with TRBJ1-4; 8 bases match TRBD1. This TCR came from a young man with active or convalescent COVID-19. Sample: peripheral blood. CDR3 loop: CASSLQGATGGEKLFF. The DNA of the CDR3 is TGTGCCAGCAGTTTACAGGGGGCCACAGGTGGGGAAAAACTGTTTTTT.